These T cell receptor beta chains were read from a single sample in a study of cytomegalovirus exposure and HLA in healthy donors. Clones were read by immunoSEQ multiplex PCR, and TCRdb kept only the in-frame ones, dropping some. Here the sample spans about 83,000 clones, 80% to 90% being singletons. The source material was PBMCs. The receptor source for this set is a young woman in good health and CMV-seronegative. Both conserved end residues are part of each CDR3. The D gene is left open where the match is weak. Rows give clone size only sometimes, using once, few, many, or a class for an expanded clone.

DNA: TGTGCCAGCAGCCCGACACAGTTTAACAATGAGCAGTTCTTC; CDR3: CASSPTQFNNEQFF; V: TRBV28; size: -; D: -; J: TRBJ2-1
DNA: TGTGCCAGCAGTCCTAGACAGGGGAGATCATCTGGGGCCAACGTCCTGACTTTC; CDR3: CASSPRQGRSSGANVLTF; V: TRBV28; size: -; D: TRBD1; J: TRBJ2-6
DNA: TGCGCCAGCAGCAGGGACATTGGGGACTACGAGCAGTACTTC; CDR3: CASSRDIGDYEQYF; V: TRBV5-1; size: -; D: -; J: TRBJ2-7
DNA: TGTGCCAGCAGCCCATTGGGGCAGAAACGTCTCTCCGAGCAGTACTTC; CDR3: CASSPLGQKRLSEQYF; V: TRBV14; size: -; D: -; J: TRBJ2-7
DNA: TGCGCCAGCAGTGAGCCTAGCGGGAGCTCCTACGAGCAGTACTTC; CDR3: CASSEPSGSSYEQYF; V: TRBV10-2; size: -; D: TRBD2; J: TRBJ2-7
DNA: TGTGCCATCAGTGATTTAAAGATGAGGGCAGGGGTGAAGGATGGCTACACCTTC; CDR3: CAISDLKMRAGVKDGYTF; V: TRBV10-3; size: -; D: -; J: TRBJ1-2
DNA: TGTGCCAGCAGCCGCAGCGGGAGCTCTGGGGCCAACGTCCTGACTTTC; CDR3: CASSRSGSSGANVLTF; V: TRBV7-2; size: few; D: TRBD2; J: TRBJ2-6
DNA: TGTGCCAGCAGTCGCCGGGGAAAACCGGGCGGGGAGCTGTTTTTT; CDR3: CASSRRGKPGGELFF; V: TRBV6-1; size: -; D: -; J: TRBJ2-2
DNA: TGTGCCTGGAGTGACCCGGGACAGGGAGCCTATGGCTACACCTTC; CDR3: CAWSDPGQGAYGYTF; V: TRBV30; size: -; D: TRBD1; J: TRBJ1-2
DNA: TGTGCCAGCAGTTACAGGGCAGGGAACTATGGCTACACCTTC; CDR3: CASSYRAGNYGYTF; V: TRBV6-5; size: few; D: -; J: TRBJ1-2
DNA: TGTGCCAGCAGTGACAGTCCCGCGGGCGGCGTTGCAGATACGCAGTATTTT; CDR3: CASSDSPAGGVADTQYF; V: TRBV6-4; size: -; D: -; J: TRBJ2-3
DNA: TGTGCCAGCTCACCCCGCACGGACGAGCAGTACTTC; CDR3: CASSPRTDEQYF; V: TRBV18; size: once; D: -; J: TRBJ2-7
DNA: TGTGCCTGGAGTGGGGGGGAGAATCAGCCCCAGCATTTT; CDR3: CAWSGGENQPQHF; V: TRBV30; size: -; D: -; J: TRBJ1-5
DNA: TGTGCCAGCAGCTTCCGTTGGGCCGGCGAGCAGTACTTC; CDR3: CASSFRWAGEQYF; V: TRBV5-4; size: -; D: -; J: TRBJ2-7
DNA: TGTGCCAGTAGTACCGACAGGGGAAATGAAAAACTGTTTTTT; CDR3: CASSTDRGNEKLFF; V: TRBV19; size: -; D: TRBD1; J: TRBJ1-4
DNA: TGCGCCAGCAGCTTGGCCGCAGGGGCCAACACCGGGGAGCTGTTTTTT; CDR3: CASSLAAGANTGELFF; V: TRBV5-1; size: -; D: -; J: TRBJ2-2
DNA: TGTGCCAGCAGTTACTCGTTCGAGCGGTCCTACGAGCAGTACTTC; CDR3: CASSYSFERSYEQYF; V: TRBV6-5; size: -; D: -; J: TRBJ2-7
DNA: TGTGCCAGCAGTGACCTCTCGGGGATTTGGGGCTACACCTTC; CDR3: CASSDLSGIWGYTF; V: TRBV25-1; size: -; D: -; J: TRBJ1-2
DNA: TGTGCCAGTAGTATTGGACTAGCGGAGGATACGCAGTATTTT; CDR3: CASSIGLAEDTQYF; V: TRBV19; size: -; D: TRBD2; J: TRBJ2-3
DNA: TGTGCCAGCGGGAGGGGGCAAGAGACCCAGTACTTC; CDR3: CASGRGQETQYF; V: TRBV27; size: -; D: -; J: TRBJ2-5
DNA: TGTGCCAGCTCCCTTTGGACTAGCGGGGATTACAATGAGCAGTTCTTC; CDR3: CASSLWTSGDYNEQFF; V: TRBV18; size: -; D: TRBD2; J: TRBJ2-1
DNA: TGTGCCAGCAGCTTAACTGGGCTGCAAGAGACCCAGTACTTC; CDR3: CASSLTGLQETQYF; V: TRBV7-3; size: -; D: -; J: TRBJ2-5
DNA: TGTGCCAGTACCCGAGAGGGGTCTGGGGGGAATCAGCCCCAGCATTTT; CDR3: CASTREGSGGNQPQHF; V: TRBV19; size: -; D: -; J: TRBJ1-5
DNA: TGTGCAAGTCGCTCTCGCCAAGATGGGACAGTCAAGGGTTATGGCTACACCTTC; CDR3: CASRSRQDGTVKGYGYTF; V: TRBV12-2; size: -; D: -; J: TRBJ1-2
DNA: TGTGCCTGGAGTGTGGTTAAGGCGGGCATCGGGGAGCTGTTTTTT; CDR3: CAWSVVKAGIGELFF; V: TRBV30; size: -; D: -; J: TRBJ2-2
DNA: TGTGCCAGCAGTTACTCTCGGGACAGGGGGGGTGAAAAACTGTTTTTT; CDR3: CASSYSRDRGGEKLFF; V: TRBV6-5; size: once; D: TRBD1; J: TRBJ1-4
DNA: TGTGCCAGCAGTCCTCCGGGAGCTCGGTCCTACGAGCAGTACTTC; CDR3: CASSPPGARSYEQYF; V: TRBV5-4; size: once; D: -; J: TRBJ2-7
DNA: TGTGCCAGCAGCTTGGTGGAGACAGGGGGTTTGGTGTTCTTC; CDR3: CASSLVETGGLVFF; V: TRBV5-6; size: -; D: TRBD1; J: TRBJ2-1
DNA: TGTGCCATCAGCCCGGGACTAGCGTCGTCCGAGCAGTACTTC; CDR3: CAISPGLASSEQYF; V: TRBV10-3; size: -; D: TRBD2; J: TRBJ2-7
DNA: TGTGCCACTCACCTTAGCGGGGAAGAGACCCAGTACTTC; CDR3: CATHLSGEETQYF; V: TRBV15; size: -; D: TRBD2; J: TRBJ2-5
DNA: TGTGCTAGTGCCTTCGGACAGGGCTACGAGCAGTACTTC; CDR3: CASAFGQGYEQYF; V: TRBV12-5; size: -; D: TRBD1; J: TRBJ2-7
DNA: TGTGCCAGCAGCTCGCGGACTAGCGGAAAAACAGATACGCAGTATTTT; CDR3: CASSSRTSGKTDTQYF; V: TRBV7-2; size: -; D: TRBD2; J: TRBJ2-3
DNA: TGTGCCAGCAGCGTTAAACTAGCGGGAGGGGCGCAGTACTTC; CDR3: CASSVKLAGGAQYF; V: TRBV9; size: -; D: TRBD2; J: TRBJ2-7
DNA: TGTGCCAGCAGCTTGTCACAGGGGGCTGGGGCCAACGTCCTGACTTTC; CDR3: CASSLSQGAGANVLTF; V: TRBV7-9; size: -; D: TRBD1; J: TRBJ2-6
DNA: TGTGCCAGCAGCTTATGGGGGGGCTCCTACAATGAGCAGTTCTTC; CDR3: CASSLWGGSYNEQFF; V: TRBV7-8; size: -; D: TRBD2; J: TRBJ2-1
DNA: TGCGCCAGCAGCTTGGTTTCAGATGGCTCCCCCTCTGGGGCCAACGTCCTGACTTTC; CDR3: CASSLVSDGSPSGANVLTF; V: TRBV5-1; size: -; D: -; J: TRBJ2-6
DNA: TGCAGCGTTGAAGAGGGCAGCAATCAGCCCCAGCATTTT; CDR3: CSVEEGSNQPQHF; V: TRBV29-1; size: once; D: -; J: TRBJ1-5
DNA: TGCGCCAGCAGCTTGTTTGGGGGCACCACTGAAGCTTTCTTT; CDR3: CASSLFGGTTEAFF; V: TRBV5-1; size: few; D: -; J: TRBJ1-1
DNA: TGTGCCAGCAGCCTTAGCGGGAGGTTGGGTGAGACCCAGTACTTC; CDR3: CASSLSGRLGETQYF; V: TRBV7-2; size: few; D: TRBD2; J: TRBJ2-5
DNA: TGTGCCAGCAGCCGACGGGTTTCCTACGAGCAGTACTTC; CDR3: CASSRRVSYEQYF; V: TRBV11-1; size: -; D: -; J: TRBJ2-7
DNA: TGTGCCAGCAGTTTATCCCAGGGTAGTCAGCCCCAGCATTTT; CDR3: CASSLSQGSQPQHF; V: TRBV27; size: -; D: -; J: TRBJ1-5
DNA: TGTGCCATCAGTAGACAGGGCGTTGCAACTAATGAAAAACTGTTTTTT; CDR3: CAISRQGVATNEKLFF; V: TRBV10-3; size: -; D: TRBD1; J: TRBJ1-4
DNA: TGCAGCGTTGCCCTCTCTGGAAACACCATATATTTT; CDR3: CSVALSGNTIYF; V: TRBV29-1; size: -; D: -; J: TRBJ1-3
DNA: TGCGCCAGCAGCTTCTCGAGTTCAGGCGGGGAGCTGTTTTTT; CDR3: CASSFSSSGGELFF; V: TRBV5-1; size: -; D: -; J: TRBJ2-2
DNA: TGTGCCAGCAGCCCCGTTGAGAGGAAAGGATTGGATGGCTACACCTTC; CDR3: CASSPVERKGLDGYTF; V: TRBV5-6; size: -; D: -; J: TRBJ1-2
DNA: TGTGCCAGCAGCTCTAGTCCCCCAGGGGGAGCTGGAAACACCATATATTTT; CDR3: CASSSSPPGGAGNTIYF; V: TRBV7-9; size: -; D: TRBD1; J: TRBJ1-3
DNA: TGCGCCAGCAGCGACAGGGTGACCACTGAAGCTTTCTTT; CDR3: CASSDRVTTEAFF; V: TRBV5-1; size: -; D: TRBD1; J: TRBJ1-1
DNA: TGTGCCAGCTCCCACGCCTCTCCGGGGGAGGGAGAGCAGTACTTC; CDR3: CASSHASPGEGEQYF; V: TRBV18; size: -; D: TRBD2; J: TRBJ2-7
DNA: TGCGCCAGCAGCTTGGCGAGAAATCGTTACAATGAGCAGTTCTTC; CDR3: CASSLARNRYNEQFF; V: TRBV5-1; size: -; D: -; J: TRBJ2-1
DNA: TGTGCCAGCAGTTCTACAAGCTCCAGCGGGAGTTACAATGAGCAGTTCTTC; CDR3: CASSSTSSSGSYNEQFF; V: TRBV28; size: -; D: TRBD2; J: TRBJ2-1
DNA: TGCAGCGTCGCTCGGGAGATAATCTACAATGAGCAGTTCTTC; CDR3: CSVAREIIYNEQFF; V: TRBV29-1; size: once; D: -; J: TRBJ2-1
DNA: TGTGCCAGCAGCCCACACGGGGGGCTGAGTGACACTGAAGCTTTCTTT; CDR3: CASSPHGGLSDTEAFF; V: TRBV7-9; size: -; D: -; J: TRBJ1-1
DNA: TGCGCCAGCAGCTTGATCGGCGACTGGTCCTACGAGCAGTACTTC; CDR3: CASSLIGDWSYEQYF; V: TRBV5-1; size: -; D: -; J: TRBJ2-7
DNA: TGCGCCAGCAGCACATCAGGGGGCGCGGACACTGAAGCTTTCTTT; CDR3: CASSTSGGADTEAFF; V: TRBV5-1; size: -; D: TRBD1; J: TRBJ1-1
DNA: TGTGCCAGCAGCCAAGGCGGCTATGGCTACACCTTC; CDR3: CASSQGGYGYTF; V: TRBV14; size: -; D: -; J: TRBJ1-2
DNA: TGTGCCAGCAGTTTCGCGGGACAGGGGAACTATGGCTACACCTTC; CDR3: CASSFAGQGNYGYTF; V: TRBV27; size: -; D: TRBD1; J: TRBJ1-2
DNA: TGTGCCAGCTCACCGAGACAGGCACTAAACTCTGGAAACACCATATATTTT; CDR3: CASSPRQALNSGNTIYF; V: TRBV18; size: -; D: -; J: TRBJ1-3
DNA: TGTGCCAGCAGCCCCGGCGGATACTCTGGAAACACCATATATTTT; CDR3: CASSPGGYSGNTIYF; V: TRBV11-2; size: -; D: -; J: TRBJ1-3